This is a list of T cell receptor beta chains from one sample in a study of shared clonotypes between healthy human individuals. Generated by immunoSEQ multiplex PCR, the TCRdb table keeps only in-frame clones and is missing some. The sample carries about 2.3 million clones, under 95% recorded once. Specimen: naive CD4+ T cells from PBMCs. Every receptor here comes from a young man in good health. Some clones in this sample may be carry-over from other donors' samples. Both conserved end residues are part of each CDR3. The order of the fields is CDR3 DNA, CDR3 protein, J gene, D gene, clone size, V gene. D genes are given only for firm matches. Clone size appears in some rows only: once, few, many, or a class for an expanded clone.

CDR3 DNA: TGTGCCAGCAGCTTAGTTGGGACTTACTACAATGAGCAGTTCTTC
CDR3 protein: CASSLVGTYYNEQFF
J gene: TRBJ2-1
D gene: -
clone size: -
V gene: TRBV11-2

CDR3 DNA: TGTGCCAGCAGTCTTGAAGTAGCGTATCAGCCCCAGCATTTT
CDR3 protein: CASSLEVAYQPQHF
J gene: TRBJ1-5
D gene: -
clone size: -
V gene: TRBV6-1

CDR3 DNA: TGTGCCAGCTCCCAGGGGAACCCCTCCTACAATGAGCAGTTCTTC
CDR3 protein: CASSQGNPSYNEQFF
J gene: TRBJ2-1
D gene: -
clone size: -
V gene: TRBV18

CDR3 DNA: TGTGCCAGTAGTATTTCCGCGGGAGAGGAGACCCAGTACTTC
CDR3 protein: CASSISAGEETQYF
J gene: TRBJ2-5
D gene: TRBD2
clone size: -
V gene: TRBV19

CDR3 DNA: TGTGCCAGCAGTCCAGAGGACTGGAGCAATCAGCCCCAGCATTTT
CDR3 protein: CASSPEDWSNQPQHF
J gene: TRBJ1-5
D gene: -
clone size: -
V gene: TRBV6-1

CDR3 DNA: TGTGCCAGCAGCCCTACGGGGACTAGCGGGAACAATGAGCAGTTCTTC
CDR3 protein: CASSPTGTSGNNEQFF
J gene: TRBJ2-1
D gene: TRBD2
clone size: -
V gene: TRBV5-5

CDR3 DNA: TGCGCCAGCAGCCTCCCTGGACTAGCAGGGACGGATACGCAGTATTTT
CDR3 protein: CASSLPGLAGTDTQYF
J gene: TRBJ2-3
D gene: TRBD2
clone size: -
V gene: TRBV5-1

CDR3 DNA: TGTGCCAGCAGCCTGACACCCGATAGCAATCAGCCCCAGCATTTT
CDR3 protein: CASSLTPDSNQPQHF
J gene: TRBJ1-5
D gene: -
clone size: once
V gene: TRBV7-2

CDR3 DNA: TGTGCCAGCAGTGAACCGGGACAGGGGGCAACCCAGCCCCAGCATTTT
CDR3 protein: CASSEPGQGATQPQHF
J gene: TRBJ1-5
D gene: TRBD1
clone size: -
V gene: TRBV6-1

CDR3 DNA: TGTGCCAGCTCACCAGCCCTAGCGGCGTACAATGAGCAGTTCTTC
CDR3 protein: CASSPALAAYNEQFF
J gene: TRBJ2-1
D gene: TRBD2
clone size: -
V gene: TRBV18

CDR3 DNA: TGTGCCAGCAGCACCGGGACAGGGGCCTATGGCTACACCTTC
CDR3 protein: CASSTGTGAYGYTF
J gene: TRBJ1-2
D gene: TRBD1
clone size: -
V gene: TRBV11-2

CDR3 DNA: TGTGCCAGCAGCTTAGGCGGGAGTGGGTACAATGAGCAGTTCTTC
CDR3 protein: CASSLGGSGYNEQFF
J gene: TRBJ2-1
D gene: TRBD2
clone size: -
V gene: TRBV11-3

CDR3 DNA: TGTGCCAGCAGTTTAGACACCCCCTTCTACAATGAGCAGTTCTTC
CDR3 protein: CASSLDTPFYNEQFF
J gene: TRBJ2-1
D gene: -
clone size: -
V gene: TRBV6-6

CDR3 DNA: TGTGCCAGCAGCCAAAAAGGGGAGACCCAGTACTTC
CDR3 protein: CASSQKGETQYF
J gene: TRBJ2-5
D gene: -
clone size: -
V gene: TRBV7-9

CDR3 DNA: TGTGCCAGTAGCCCGACGGGACAGGTTAACTATGGCTACACCTTC
CDR3 protein: CASSPTGQVNYGYTF
J gene: TRBJ1-2
D gene: TRBD1
clone size: -
V gene: TRBV19

CDR3 DNA: TGCAGCGTTGTTCAGGGGGCAAATTCACCCCTCCACTTT
CDR3 protein: CSVVQGANSPLHF
J gene: TRBJ1-6
D gene: TRBD1
clone size: -
V gene: TRBV29-1

CDR3 DNA: TGTGCCAGCAGAAACTACCGCACAGATACGCAGTATTTT
CDR3 protein: CASRNYRTDTQYF
J gene: TRBJ2-3
D gene: -
clone size: -
V gene: TRBV6-6

CDR3 DNA: TGTGCCAGCAGTTACGATGTTCAGGGGGCGGCTGGCTACACCTTC
CDR3 protein: CASSYDVQGAAGYTF
J gene: TRBJ1-2
D gene: TRBD1
clone size: once
V gene: TRBV6-5

CDR3 DNA: TGCAGTGCGCAGCGGGTGGGACTCTTCTTC
CDR3 protein: CSAQRVGLFF
J gene: TRBJ2-7
D gene: -
clone size: -
V gene: TRBV20-1

CDR3 DNA: TGTGCCATCAGTCGAGGGACACAAGAGACCCAGTACTTC
CDR3 protein: CAISRGTQETQYF
J gene: TRBJ2-5
D gene: -
clone size: few
V gene: TRBV10-3

CDR3 DNA: TGTGCCAGCAGTTCCCCTCAAACTCGGGGACCCGAAGCTTTCTTT
CDR3 protein: CASSSPQTRGPEAFF
J gene: TRBJ1-1
D gene: -
clone size: -
V gene: TRBV6-6

CDR3 DNA: TGTGCCAGCAGTAAAACCGGGACAGGGACGGAGACCCAGTACTTC
CDR3 protein: CASSKTGTGTETQYF
J gene: TRBJ2-5
D gene: TRBD1
clone size: -
V gene: TRBV28

CDR3 DNA: TGCGCCAGCAGCTTGGATCCCCCGGGACAGAACTATGGCTACACCTTC
CDR3 protein: CASSLDPPGQNYGYTF
J gene: TRBJ1-2
D gene: TRBD1
clone size: -
V gene: TRBV5-1

CDR3 DNA: TGTGCCAGCAGCCGGGGACAGCGATCCTACGAGCAGTACTTC
CDR3 protein: CASSRGQRSYEQYF
J gene: TRBJ2-7
D gene: TRBD1
clone size: -
V gene: TRBV5-6

CDR3 DNA: TGTGCCAGCAGCTGGGCCGGGGGCAACACCGGGGAGCTGTTTTTT
CDR3 protein: CASSWAGGNTGELFF
J gene: TRBJ2-2
D gene: -
clone size: -
V gene: TRBV7-3

CDR3 DNA: TGTGCCAGCAGCTGGCTACCCGGGACTAGTGCCGGGGAGCTGTTTTTT
CDR3 protein: CASSWLPGTSAGELFF
J gene: TRBJ2-2
D gene: TRBD2
clone size: -
V gene: TRBV7-3

CDR3 DNA: TGTGCCAGCAGCTTCTTACCCTACGAGCAGTACTTC
CDR3 protein: CASSFLPYEQYF
J gene: TRBJ2-7
D gene: -
clone size: -
V gene: TRBV7-2

CDR3 DNA: TGTGCCAGCAGCAGGGACTTTTCGGGAGAGACCCAGTACTTC
CDR3 protein: CASSRDFSGETQYF
J gene: TRBJ2-5
D gene: -
clone size: -
V gene: TRBV6-6

CDR3 DNA: TGTGCCAGCAGTTCCCCCTGGGGTTCCCCCGACTCTGGGGCCAACGTCCTGACTTTC
CDR3 protein: CASSSPWGSPDSGANVLTF
J gene: TRBJ2-6
D gene: -
clone size: -
V gene: TRBV28

CDR3 DNA: TGTGCCATCAGGGGGGTACAGGGTGAAGCTTTCTTT
CDR3 protein: CAIRGVQGEAFF
J gene: TRBJ1-1
D gene: -
clone size: few
V gene: TRBV10-3

CDR3 DNA: TGTGCCAGCTCACTCGGACAGGGCACCTACGAGCAGTACTTC
CDR3 protein: CASSLGQGTYEQYF
J gene: TRBJ2-7
D gene: TRBD1
clone size: -
V gene: TRBV18

CDR3 DNA: TGTGCCAGCAGTTACGGCAGGGTCAGCCCCCAGCATTTT
CDR3 protein: CASSYGRVSPQHF
J gene: TRBJ1-5
D gene: -
clone size: -
V gene: TRBV6-6

CDR3 DNA: TGTGCCAGCACTCTGGGGAGCAATCAGCCCCAGCATTTT
CDR3 protein: CASTLGSNQPQHF
J gene: TRBJ1-5
D gene: -
clone size: -
V gene: TRBV2

CDR3 DNA: TGTGCCAGCTCACCACCGGGAGGCAGAGGAGACATTCAGTACTTC
CDR3 protein: CASSPPGGRGDIQYF
J gene: TRBJ2-4
D gene: -
clone size: -
V gene: TRBV18

CDR3 DNA: TGTGCCAGCAGCTTAGAACCCACCTACGAGCAGTACTTC
CDR3 protein: CASSLEPTYEQYF
J gene: TRBJ2-7
D gene: -
clone size: once
V gene: TRBV7-6

CDR3 DNA: TGTGCCTGGAGTGGGGACAGCTACGAGCAGTACTTC
CDR3 protein: CAWSGDSYEQYF
J gene: TRBJ2-7
D gene: TRBD1
clone size: -
V gene: TRBV30

CDR3 DNA: TGCGCCAGCAGCCAGATAGCGGGAAGCTACAATGAGCAGTTCTTC
CDR3 protein: CASSQIAGSYNEQFF
J gene: TRBJ2-1
D gene: TRBD2
clone size: -
V gene: TRBV5-1

CDR3 DNA: TGCGCCAGCAGCACCGGACTAGCGGGAGTATCTGGAGAGACCCAGTACTTC
CDR3 protein: CASSTGLAGVSGETQYF
J gene: TRBJ2-5
D gene: TRBD2
clone size: -
V gene: TRBV5-1

CDR3 DNA: TGTGCCAGCAGCGTCGCACACCGAAATGAGCAGTTCTTC
CDR3 protein: CASSVAHRNEQFF
J gene: TRBJ2-1
D gene: -
clone size: once
V gene: TRBV7-2

CDR3 DNA: TGTGCCAGCAGCTTGGTGGCGGGAGGGGGAGAGCAGTACTTC
CDR3 protein: CASSLVAGGGEQYF
J gene: TRBJ2-7
D gene: TRBD2
clone size: once
V gene: TRBV7-9

CDR3 DNA: TGTGCCAGCAGCCTTCTTTCGGGGGGCGTCACCGGGGAGCTGTTTTTT
CDR3 protein: CASSLLSGGVTGELFF
J gene: TRBJ2-2
D gene: -
clone size: -
V gene: TRBV5-4

CDR3 DNA: TGTGCCAGCAGGGTTAGCGGGAGCTCCTACGAGCAGTACTTC
CDR3 protein: CASRVSGSSYEQYF
J gene: TRBJ2-7
D gene: TRBD2
clone size: -
V gene: TRBV5-4

CDR3 DNA: TGTGCCAGCAGTTTCTCCTACGAGCAGTACTTC
CDR3 protein: CASSFSYEQYF
J gene: TRBJ2-7
D gene: -
clone size: few
V gene: TRBV6-5

CDR3 DNA: TGTGCCAGCAGAAAAACAGGGGGGAGTCAGCCCCAGCATTTT
CDR3 protein: CASRKTGGSQPQHF
J gene: TRBJ1-5
D gene: TRBD1
clone size: -
V gene: TRBV7-8

CDR3 DNA: TGTGCCAGCAGCCCCCTGGGACCTGTAGGCCAGACCCAGTACTTC
CDR3 protein: CASSPLGPVGQTQYF
J gene: TRBJ2-5
D gene: -
clone size: -
V gene: TRBV7-3

CDR3 DNA: TGTGCCGCCGAGGGGGGTCCAGGAGAGACCCAGTACTTC
CDR3 protein: CAAEGGPGETQYF
J gene: TRBJ2-5
D gene: -
clone size: -
V gene: TRBV30

CDR3 DNA: TGTGCCAGCAGCTTTTGGAGAAACACTGAAGCTTTCTTT
CDR3 protein: CASSFWRNTEAFF
J gene: TRBJ1-1
D gene: -
clone size: few
V gene: TRBV7-3

CDR3 DNA: TGTGCCAGCAGGAAACCGGGACAGGGTCCTACTGAAGCTTTCTTT
CDR3 protein: CASRKPGQGPTEAFF
J gene: TRBJ1-1
D gene: TRBD1
clone size: -
V gene: TRBV11-2

CDR3 DNA: TGCGCCAGCAGCCCGGGACAGGGGGCTTACTACGAGCAGTACTTC
CDR3 protein: CASSPGQGAYYEQYF
J gene: TRBJ2-7
D gene: TRBD1
clone size: -
V gene: TRBV5-1

CDR3 DNA: TGCGCCAGCAGCGTAGGGACGGGCGCTAATGAAAAACTGTTTTTT
CDR3 protein: CASSVGTGANEKLFF
J gene: TRBJ1-4
D gene: -
clone size: -
V gene: TRBV5-1

CDR3 DNA: TGCAGTGCTGGACTCTCAGATACGCAGTATTTT
CDR3 protein: CSAGLSDTQYF
J gene: TRBJ2-3
D gene: -
clone size: once
V gene: TRBV20-1

CDR3 DNA: TGTGCCAGCAGACCACTAGCGGGAGGCGCCAATGAGCAGTTCTTC
CDR3 protein: CASRPLAGGANEQFF
J gene: TRBJ2-1
D gene: TRBD2
clone size: -
V gene: TRBV28